This T cell receptor beta chain was sequenced during a study of spatial heterogeneity in lung cancer. This clonotype was seen ten or more times. A single record per CDR3 protein comes from TCRdb applying MiXCR to the 5' RACE reads. The data contain tens of thousands of distinct CDR3 sequences, about 10% of them singletons. This CDR3 region has 16 residues. With V trimmed by 7 bases and J by 4 bases, 10 bases remained unmatched. Time point of the sample: blood at routine non-recurrence follow-up after resection. This receptor was taken from a female donor with early-stage non-small cell lung cancer. This chain uses TRBV12-3 or TRBV12-4 with TRBJ2-6, with 7 bases fitting TRBD1. The sequences come from PBMCs, collected at follow-up. This CDR3 is CASIRAQTGGANVLTF. The DNA for the CDR3 is TGTGCCAGCATAAGGGCCCAGACAGGGGGGGCCAACGTCCTGACTTTC.